Listed below are T cell receptor beta chains from one sample, sequenced in a study of T-cell reconstitution after alpha-beta-depleted transplantation in children. One entry per CDR3 protein results from TCRdb running MiXCR on the PCR reads. Of approximately 980,000 distinct CDR3 sequences listed, roughly 29% are singletons. Sequenced here: PBMCs, mostly from graft donor cells, sampled 360 days after TCRalphabeta/CD19-depleted stem cell transplant. These receptors all come from a boy under three years old who had a stem cell transplant for SCID, so the T cells may come from the graft donor. Both conserved end residues are trimmed from each CDR3. Clone size, where shown, is once, few, many, or a class for clones that have expanded.

>TRBJ2-7|-|TRBV5-1
ASSAEMYPYEQY
>TRBJ2-1|-|TRBV28
ASRGTGANEQF
>TRBJ2-4|few|TRBV28
ASSLSSTGSKNIQY
>TRBJ2-6|few|TRBV7-9
ASIRTGGYSGANVLT
>TRBJ2-6|few|TRBV6-5
ASSYGGTGMTGANVLT
>TRBJ2-5|few|TRBV4-1
ASSQGGRGPPETQY
>TRBJ2-3|-|TRBV7-2
ASSSELAGGTDTQY
>TRBJ2-2|-|TRBV4-2
ASSQVPDRGLGELF
>TRBJ2-1|-|TRBV29-1
SVILQGNEQF
>TRBJ2-1|few|TRBV7-2
ASGPGLALREQF
>TRBJ2-7|few|TRBV30
AWSAYPEPYEQY
>TRBJ1-1|few|TRBV20-1
SASLSPGRGTEAF
>TRBJ1-1|-|TRBV3-1
ASSQEGAAF
>TRBJ2-7|few|TRBV10-3
AISESQGLTYEQY
>TRBJ2-1|once|TRBV7-8
ASSPNSGGYNEQF
>TRBJ2-7|-|TRBV28
ASRTGLARYGQY
>TRBJ2-3|many|TRBV15
ATSIAGREDTQY
>TRBJ2-1|-|TRBV7-3
ASSLVGGAHNEQF
>TRBJ1-2|few|TRBV20-1
SALLGRGWSGYT
>TRBJ2-3|few|TRBV9
ASSVEQFGTQY
>TRBJ2-7|-|TRBV28
ASSWSGGPYYEQY
>TRBJ1-1|few|TRBV12-3/TRBV12-4
ASSAPAGMNTEAF
>TRBJ2-2|-|TRBV6-1
ASSEGRWMRSGSTGELF
>TRBJ2-2|many|TRBV2
ASSETVELF
>TRBJ2-3|-|TRBV20-1
SAHLVTDTQY
>TRBJ2-3|-|TRBV19
ASSIEEGSDTQY
>TRBJ2-7|once|TRBV5-1
ASSFRPTSRQGTTYEQY
>TRBJ2-5|many|TRBV5-1
ASSSSPSEQETQY
>TRBJ2-5|few|TRBV29-1
SAIRPGPKETQY
>TRBJ1-2|many|TRBV20-1
SARDRAYGYT
>TRBJ2-5|few|TRBV20-1
STIEGPMGETQY
>TRBJ2-3|few|TRBV27
ASRYRGNTDTQY
>TRBJ1-6|-|TRBV11-2
ASSRDGGSPLH
>TRBJ2-1|few|TRBV10-2
ASSPPEKLSYNEQF
>TRBJ2-5|-|TRBV7-2
ASSLSSGGAKGTQY
>TRBJ1-2|few|TRBV5-1
ASSLDSRPGGYT
>TRBJ2-7|-|TRBV15
ATSRDGGRHEQY
>TRBJ2-1|few|TRBV5-1
ASSLASEGEQF
>TRBJ2-3|few|TRBV18
ASSPPVNTQY
>TRBJ2-3|-|TRBV5-6
ASSPITSGGGPDTQY
>TRBJ2-1|few|TRBV7-9
ASSLVGTGRYNEQF
>TRBJ2-1|-|TRBV6-2/TRBV6-3
ASSYWMSSYNEQF
>TRBJ2-7|-|TRBV5-1
ARPFPPTYEQY
>TRBJ1-3|-|TRBV3-1
ASSHYDGNTIY
>TRBJ1-2|few|TRBV28
ASSFLDGYT
>TRBJ2-7|-|TRBV9
ATSRTGGDLSEQY
>TRBJ1-1|many|TRBV6-6
ASSPDMNTEAF
>TRBJ2-7|many|TRBV5-1
ASSLGVGSYEQY
>TRBJ2-7|-|TRBV7-4
ASSLAGGQDEQY
>TRBJ2-5|-|TRBV7-2
ASSLLGTSGGQETQY
>TRBJ2-7|few|TRBV20-1
SASASVGAYEQY
>TRBJ2-2|once|TRBV29-1
SADLYNTGELF
>TRBJ2-4|many|TRBV11-1
ASSLRRGFEETKNIQY
>TRBJ2-1|few|TRBV5-5
ASTPGPDSRLEF
>TRBJ2-1|-|TRBV5-1
ASSGNRGLSSYNEQF
>TRBJ2-3|once|TRBV7-8
ASSSTRTGPSGTQY
>TRBJ2-7|few|TRBV9
ASRPLEGYEQY
>TRBJ2-3|once|TRBV3-1
ASTQGPLAGGFFSTDTQY
>TRBJ1-4|few|TRBV3-1
ASSQDATNEKLF